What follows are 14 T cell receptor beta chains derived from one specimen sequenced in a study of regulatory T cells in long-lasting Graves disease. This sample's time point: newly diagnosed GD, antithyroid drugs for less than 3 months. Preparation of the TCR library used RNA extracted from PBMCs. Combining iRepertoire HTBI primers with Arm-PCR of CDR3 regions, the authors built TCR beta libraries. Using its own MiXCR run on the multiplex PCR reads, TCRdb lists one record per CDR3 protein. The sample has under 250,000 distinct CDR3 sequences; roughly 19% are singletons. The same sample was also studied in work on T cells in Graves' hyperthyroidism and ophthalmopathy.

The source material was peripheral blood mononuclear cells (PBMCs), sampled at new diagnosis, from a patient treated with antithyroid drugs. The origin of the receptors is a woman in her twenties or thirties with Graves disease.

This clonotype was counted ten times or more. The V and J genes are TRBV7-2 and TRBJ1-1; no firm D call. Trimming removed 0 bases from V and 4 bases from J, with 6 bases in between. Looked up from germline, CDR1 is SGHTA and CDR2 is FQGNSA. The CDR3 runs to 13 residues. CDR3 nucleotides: TGTGCCAGCAGCTTAGCTGTAGGCACTGAAGCTTTCTTT. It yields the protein CASSLAVGTEAFF.

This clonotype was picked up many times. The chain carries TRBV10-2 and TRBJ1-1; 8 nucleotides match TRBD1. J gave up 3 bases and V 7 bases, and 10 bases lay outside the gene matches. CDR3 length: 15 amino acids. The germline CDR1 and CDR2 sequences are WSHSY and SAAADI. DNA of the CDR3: TGCGCCAGCATTTCCGGGACAGGCGGGGACACTGAAGCTTTCTTT. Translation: CASISGTGGDTEAFF.

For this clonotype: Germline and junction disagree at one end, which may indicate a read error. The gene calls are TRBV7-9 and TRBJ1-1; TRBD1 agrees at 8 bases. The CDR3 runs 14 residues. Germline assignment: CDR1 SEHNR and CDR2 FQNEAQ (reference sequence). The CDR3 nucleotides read TGCGCCAGCAGCCGGCAGGGGGCGGACACTGAAGCTTTCTTT. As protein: CASSRQGADTEAFF.

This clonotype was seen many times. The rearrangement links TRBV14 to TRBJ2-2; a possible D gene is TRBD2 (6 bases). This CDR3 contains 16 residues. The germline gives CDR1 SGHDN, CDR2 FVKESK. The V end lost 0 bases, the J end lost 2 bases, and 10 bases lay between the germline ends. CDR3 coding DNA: TGTGCCAGCAGCCAAGATTGGGGGACTAACACCGGGGAGCTGTTTTTT. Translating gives CASSQDWGTNTGELFF.

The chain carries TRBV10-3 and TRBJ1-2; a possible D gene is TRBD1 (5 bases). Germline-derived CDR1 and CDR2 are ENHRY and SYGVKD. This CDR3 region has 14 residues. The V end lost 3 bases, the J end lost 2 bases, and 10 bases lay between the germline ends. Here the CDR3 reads CAISDQGGNYGYTF. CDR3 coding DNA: TGTGCCATCAGTGACCAGGGCGGCAACTATGGCTACACCTTC.

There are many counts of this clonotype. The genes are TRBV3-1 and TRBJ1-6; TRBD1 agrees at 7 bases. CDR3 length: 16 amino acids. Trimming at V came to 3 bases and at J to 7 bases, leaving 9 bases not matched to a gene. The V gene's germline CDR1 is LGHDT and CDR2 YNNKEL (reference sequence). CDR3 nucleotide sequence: TGTGCCAGCAGCCAGGGTGATGGCAGGGGGAATTCACCCCTCCACTTT. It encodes CASSQGDGRGNSPLHF.

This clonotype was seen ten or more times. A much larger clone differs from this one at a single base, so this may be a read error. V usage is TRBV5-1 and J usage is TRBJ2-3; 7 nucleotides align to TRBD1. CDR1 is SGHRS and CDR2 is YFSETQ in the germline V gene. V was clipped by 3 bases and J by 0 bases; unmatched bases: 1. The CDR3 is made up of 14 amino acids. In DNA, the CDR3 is TGCGCCAGCAGCTCGGGACAGAGCACAGATACGCAGTATTTT. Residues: CASSSGQSTDTQYF.

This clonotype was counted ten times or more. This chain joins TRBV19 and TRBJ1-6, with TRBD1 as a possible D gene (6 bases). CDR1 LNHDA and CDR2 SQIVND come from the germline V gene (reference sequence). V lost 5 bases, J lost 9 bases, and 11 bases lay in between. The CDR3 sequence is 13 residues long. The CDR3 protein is CASSRGASSPLHF. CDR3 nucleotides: TGTGCCAGTAGTCGGGGGGCCAGTTCACCCCTCCACTTT.

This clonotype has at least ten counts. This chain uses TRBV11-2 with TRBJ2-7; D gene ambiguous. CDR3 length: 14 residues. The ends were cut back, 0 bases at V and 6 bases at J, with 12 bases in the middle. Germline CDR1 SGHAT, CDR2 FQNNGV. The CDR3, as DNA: TGTGCCAGCAGCTTAGACTGGGGTTCGGGCGAGCAGTACTTC. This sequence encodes CASSLDWGSGEQYF.

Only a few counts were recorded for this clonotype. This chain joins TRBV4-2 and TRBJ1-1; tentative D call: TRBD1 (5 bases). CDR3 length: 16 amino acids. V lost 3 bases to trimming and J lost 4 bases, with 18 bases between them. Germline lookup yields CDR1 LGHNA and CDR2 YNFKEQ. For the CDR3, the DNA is TGTGCCAGCAGCCAGAATCAAATAGCCGGGGGCACTGAAGCTTTCTTT. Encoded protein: CASSQNQIAGGTEAFF.

The CDR3 loop reads CATSRGGGSYTQYF. CDR3 coding DNA: TGTGCCACCAGCAGGGGGGGTGGGTCGTATACGCAGTATTTT. V gene TRBV15 combines with J gene TRBJ2-3; D is perhaps TRBD2 (6 bases). The CDR3 has 14 residues. The germline CDR1 and CDR2 sequences are LNHNV and YYDKDF (reference sequence). V was shortened by 3 bases and J by 7 bases, with 14 bases between the two germline ends.

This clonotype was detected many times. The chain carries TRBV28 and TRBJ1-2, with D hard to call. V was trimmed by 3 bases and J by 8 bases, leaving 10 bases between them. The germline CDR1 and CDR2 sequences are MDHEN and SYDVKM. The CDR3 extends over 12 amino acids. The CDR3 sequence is CASSLEVGGYTF. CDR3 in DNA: TGTGCCAGCAGTTTGGAGGTGGGAGGCTACACCTTC.

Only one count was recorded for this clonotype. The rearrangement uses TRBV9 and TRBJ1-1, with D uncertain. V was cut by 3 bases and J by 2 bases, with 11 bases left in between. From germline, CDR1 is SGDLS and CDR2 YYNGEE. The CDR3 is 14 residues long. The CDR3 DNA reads TGTGCCAGCAGCGGGGCCGGGGTAAACACTGAAGCTTTCTTT. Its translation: CASSGAGVNTEAFF.

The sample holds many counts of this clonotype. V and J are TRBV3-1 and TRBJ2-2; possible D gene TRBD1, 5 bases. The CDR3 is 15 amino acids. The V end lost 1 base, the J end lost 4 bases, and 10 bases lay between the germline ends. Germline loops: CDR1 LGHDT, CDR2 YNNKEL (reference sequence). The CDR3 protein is CASSQVAGSTGELFF. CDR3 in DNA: TGTGCCAGCAGCCAAGTGGCAGGGTCCACCGGGGAGCTGTTTTTT.